This entry is about one T cell receptor beta chain. Germline V gene data show CDR1 as LGHDT and CDR2 as YNNKEL (reference sequence). The CDR3 covers 14 residues. V was shortened by 3 bases and J by 10 bases, with 18 bases between the two germline ends. The data were obtained in a study of blood T cell repertoires in COVID-19. Within 2 weeks of study entry, exposed participants had contacted a PCR-confirmed or clinician-diagnosed COVID-19 case. Only in-frame clones appear in the TCRdb table, and some are missing; sequencing was by immunoSEQ multiplex PCR. The sample consists of almost 350,000 clones, about nine tenths of them appearing once.

This receptor was obtained from a woman aged 25 to 45 who had been exposed to COVID-19. The chain employs TRBV3-1 (or the pseudogene TRBV3-2) and TRBJ1-2, with a possible D match to TRBD1 (5 bases). Sequenced sample: PBMCs or T cells enriched from blood (not recorded which). CDR3 loop: CASSHRLAGGDYTF. The CDR3 nucleotides are TGTGCCAGCAGCCACCGCCTCGCCGGGGGGGACTACACCTTC.